This T cell receptor beta chain was identified in a study of CD8+CD57+ T cells in acquired aplastic anemia. V lost 1 base and J 3 bases, leaving 9 bases between the germline ends. This CDR3 spans 13 amino acids. Looked up from germline, CDR1 is DFQATT and CDR2 is SNEGSKA (reference sequence). Selection for sequencing was limited to patients who had shown CD8+CD57+ cell expansion by flow cytometry. TCR beta VDJ and CDR3 profiling used genomic DNA as template. TCRdb used MiXCR to reprocess the reads, holding one entry per CDR3 protein. The table shows more than 150,000 distinct CDR3 sequences, with under 55% occurring only once.

The TCR was taken from a human donor with aplastic anemia. This chain joins TRBV20-1 and TRBJ1-1; D is unresolved. Sequencing was carried out using sorted CD4+, CD8+, or CD8+CD57+ T cells (not recorded which) from PBMCs. As DNA, the CDR3 is TGCAGTGCTAGAGGTCAGAAAGACACTGAAGCTTTCTTT. As protein: CSARGQKDTEAFF.